Sequencing of this T cell receptor beta chain was carried out in a study of blood T cells in healthy people across ages. Study-level information: T cells yielded about one barcoded beta molecule per two cells through template switching.

The study, taken as a whole, reports: The donors' CMV status was not determined, possibly confounding changes in expanded clonotypes.

Worth noting for this clonotype: Its antigen is not known.

Caucasian individuals from Russia who were healthy and aged 6 to 90 acted as donors. The second PCR ran about 6 to 11 cycles with a sample-barcoded 5' primer and J-beta primers. Carrying 12 random nucleotides, a template-switch adaptor labeled each individual cDNA molecule. TCRdb fed the 5' RACE reads into MiXCR, producing one record per CDR3 protein. The table lists 800,000 to 950,000 distinct CDR3 sequences, roughly 35% of them singletons. The material sequenced was blood. The receptor was derived from a man between 18 and 29 years old in good health.

This chain's CDR3 is CASSSGQIYGYTF. The CDR3 coding sequence is TGTGCCAGCAGCTCGGGACAGATATATGGCTACACCTTC. This chain uses TRBV7-2 with TRBJ1-2; TRBD1 matches 7 bases. This CDR3 is 13 amino acids long. Germline trimming cut 4 bases from V and 5 bases from J; bases unmatched to any gene: 4. Germline CDR1 is SGHTA and CDR2 is FQGNSA. Drawing the rest from reference TRBV7-2 and TRBJ1-2, the complete variable domain is GAGVSQSPSNKVTEKGKDVELRCDPISGHTALYWYRQSLGQGLEFLIYFQGNSAPDKSGLPSDRFSAERTGGSVSTLTIQRTQQEDSAVYLCASSSGQIYGYTFGSGTRLTVV.